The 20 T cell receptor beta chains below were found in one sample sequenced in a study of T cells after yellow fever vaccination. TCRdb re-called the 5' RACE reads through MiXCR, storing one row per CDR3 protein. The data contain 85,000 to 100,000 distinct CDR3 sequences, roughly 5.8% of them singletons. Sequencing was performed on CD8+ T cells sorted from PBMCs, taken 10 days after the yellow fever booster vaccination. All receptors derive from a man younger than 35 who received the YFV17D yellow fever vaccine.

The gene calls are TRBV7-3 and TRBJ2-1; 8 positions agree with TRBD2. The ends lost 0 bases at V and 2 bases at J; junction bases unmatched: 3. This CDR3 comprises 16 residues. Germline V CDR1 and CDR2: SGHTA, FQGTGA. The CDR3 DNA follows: TGTGCCAGCAGCTTAACTAGCGGGGCGGCCTACAATGAGCAGTTCTTC. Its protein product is CASSLTSGAAYNEQFF.

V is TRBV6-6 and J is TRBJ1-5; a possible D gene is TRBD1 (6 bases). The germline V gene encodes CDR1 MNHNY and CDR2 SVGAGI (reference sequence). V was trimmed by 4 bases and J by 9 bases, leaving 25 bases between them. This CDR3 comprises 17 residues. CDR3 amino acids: CASSSLGQTGPAGPQHF. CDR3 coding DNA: TGTGCCAGCAGTTCCTTGGGTCAAACAGGGCCCGCAGGGCCCCAGCATTTT.

The CDR3 DNA is TGTGCCAGCAGCCAAGGGACAGGGGCTCCCTACGAGCAGTACTTC. It encodes CASSQGTGAPYEQYF. The chain employs TRBV4-2 and TRBJ2-7; TRBD1 matches 9 bases. The CDR3 extends over 15 amino acids. From germline, CDR1 is LGHNA and CDR2 YNFKEQ. The V and J ends lost 1 base and 2 bases, in that order; junction bases with no gene match: 3.

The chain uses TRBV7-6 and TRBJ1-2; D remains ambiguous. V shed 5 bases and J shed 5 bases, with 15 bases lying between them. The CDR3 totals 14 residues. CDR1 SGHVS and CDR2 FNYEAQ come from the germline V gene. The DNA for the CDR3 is TGTGCCAGCAGCCTGATGGACCAGAGTTATGGCTACACCTTC. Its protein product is CASSLMDQSYGYTF.

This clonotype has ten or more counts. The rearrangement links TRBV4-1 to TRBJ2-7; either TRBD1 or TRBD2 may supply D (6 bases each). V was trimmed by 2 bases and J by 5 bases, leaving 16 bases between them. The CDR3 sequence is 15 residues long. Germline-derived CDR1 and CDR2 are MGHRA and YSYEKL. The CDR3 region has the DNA TGCGCCAGCAGCCAACCGGGGGCACCGTGGGACGAGCAGTACGTC. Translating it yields CASSQPGAPWDEQYV.

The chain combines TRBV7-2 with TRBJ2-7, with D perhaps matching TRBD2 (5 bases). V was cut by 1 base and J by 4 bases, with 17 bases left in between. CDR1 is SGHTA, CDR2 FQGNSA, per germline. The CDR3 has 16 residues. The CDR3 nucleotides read TGTGCCAGCAGCTTAGGATATGGACGGAGGACTTACGAGCAGTACGTC. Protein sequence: CASSLGYGRRTYEQYV.

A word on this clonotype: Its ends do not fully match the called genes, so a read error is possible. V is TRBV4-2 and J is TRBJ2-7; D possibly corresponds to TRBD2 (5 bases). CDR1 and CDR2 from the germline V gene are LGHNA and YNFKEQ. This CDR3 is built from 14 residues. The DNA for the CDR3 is TGTGCCAGCAGCCAAGGGACTGCCGGCTACGTGCAGTACTTC. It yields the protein CASSQGTAGYVQYF.

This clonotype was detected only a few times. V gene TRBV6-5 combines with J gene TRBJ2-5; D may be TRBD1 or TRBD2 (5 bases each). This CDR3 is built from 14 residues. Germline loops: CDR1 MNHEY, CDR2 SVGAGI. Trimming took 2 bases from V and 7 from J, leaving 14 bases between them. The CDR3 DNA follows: TGTGCCAGCAGTTACGGGGACGAGAGGCCGACCCAGTACTTC. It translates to CASSYGDERPTQYF.

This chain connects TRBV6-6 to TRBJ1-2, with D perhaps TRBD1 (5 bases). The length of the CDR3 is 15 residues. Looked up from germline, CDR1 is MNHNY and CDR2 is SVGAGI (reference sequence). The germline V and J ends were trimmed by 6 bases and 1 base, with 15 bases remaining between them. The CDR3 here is CASRPAGSLNYGYTF. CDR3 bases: TGTGCCAGCAGGCCCGCAGGGAGCCTTAACTATGGCTACACCTTC.

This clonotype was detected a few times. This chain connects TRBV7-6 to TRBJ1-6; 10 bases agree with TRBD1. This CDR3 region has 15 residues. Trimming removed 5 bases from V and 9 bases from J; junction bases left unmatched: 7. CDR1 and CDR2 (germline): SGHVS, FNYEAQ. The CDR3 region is CASSPTTGGGSPLHF. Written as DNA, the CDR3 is TGTGCCAGCAGCCCCACGACAGGGGGCGGTTCACCCCTCCACTTT.

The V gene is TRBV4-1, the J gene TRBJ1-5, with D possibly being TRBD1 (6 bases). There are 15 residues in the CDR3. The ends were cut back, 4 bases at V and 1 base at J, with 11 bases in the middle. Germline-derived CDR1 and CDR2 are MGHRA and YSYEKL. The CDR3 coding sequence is TGCGCCAGCAGCCTCGGGACAAGGAGCAATCAGCCCCAGCATTTT. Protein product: CASSLGTRSNQPQHF.

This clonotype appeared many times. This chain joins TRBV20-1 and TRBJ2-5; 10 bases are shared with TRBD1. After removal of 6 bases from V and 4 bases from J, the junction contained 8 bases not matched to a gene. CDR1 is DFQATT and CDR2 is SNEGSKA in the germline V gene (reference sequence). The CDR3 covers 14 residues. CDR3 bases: TGCAGTGCCGACAGGGGGCGCGTGTCAGAGACCCAGTACTTC. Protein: CSADRGRVSETQYF.

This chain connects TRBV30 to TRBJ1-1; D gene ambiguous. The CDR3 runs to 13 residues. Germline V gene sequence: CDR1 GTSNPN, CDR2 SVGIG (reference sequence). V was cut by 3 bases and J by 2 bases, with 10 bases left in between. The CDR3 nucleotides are TGTGCCTGGAGGTGGGAGGTTAACACTGAAGCTTTCTTT. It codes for CAWRWEVNTEAFF.

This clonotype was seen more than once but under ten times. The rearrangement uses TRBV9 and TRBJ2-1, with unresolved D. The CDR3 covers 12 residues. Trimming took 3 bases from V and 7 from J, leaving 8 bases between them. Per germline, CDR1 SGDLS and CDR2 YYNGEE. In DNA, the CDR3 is TGTGCCAGCAGCGATTCTAGAAATGAGCAGTTCTTC. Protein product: CASSDSRNEQFF.

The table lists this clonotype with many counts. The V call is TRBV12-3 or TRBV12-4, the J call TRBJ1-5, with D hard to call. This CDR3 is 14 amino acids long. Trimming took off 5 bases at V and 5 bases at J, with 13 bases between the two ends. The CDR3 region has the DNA TGTGCCAGCAGTCCGACCGAGGACCATCAGCCCCAGCATTTT. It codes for CASSPTEDHQPQHF.

Here the CDR3 reads CASSQGGASGVDLQETQYF. CDR3 nucleotides: TGCGCCAGCAGCCAAGGGGGAGCTAGCGGCGTGGACCTCCAAGAGACCCAGTACTTC. This chain uses TRBV4-1 with TRBJ2-5; 7 bases line up with TRBD2. The V gene's germline CDR1 is MGHRA and CDR2 YSYEKL. The CDR3 runs 19 residues. With V trimmed by 1 base and J by 1 base, 15 bases remained unmatched.

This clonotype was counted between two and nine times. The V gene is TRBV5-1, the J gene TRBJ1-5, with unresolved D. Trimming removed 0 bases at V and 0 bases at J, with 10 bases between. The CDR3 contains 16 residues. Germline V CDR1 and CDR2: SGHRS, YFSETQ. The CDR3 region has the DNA TGCGCCAGCAGCTTGGACGGACCGGATAGCAATCAGCCCCAGCATTTT. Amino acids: CASSLDGPDSNQPQHF.

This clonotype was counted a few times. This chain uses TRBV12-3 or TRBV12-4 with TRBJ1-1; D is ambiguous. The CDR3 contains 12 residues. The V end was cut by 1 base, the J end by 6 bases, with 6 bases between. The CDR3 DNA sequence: TGTGCCAGCAGTTTAGGATCGGCTGAAGCTTTCTTT. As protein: CASSLGSAEAFF.

In nucleotides, the CDR3 is TGTGCCAGCAGCGGTGGTAGCGGGGGGATGAATGAGCAGTTCTTC. Protein sequence: CASSGGSGGMNEQFF. The chain links TRBV9 to TRBJ2-1; the match to TRBD2 covers 10 bases. V lost 3 bases and J lost 7; bases outside the gene matches: 7. The CDR3 is 15 amino acids. Germline values: CDR1 SGDLS, CDR2 YYNGEE.

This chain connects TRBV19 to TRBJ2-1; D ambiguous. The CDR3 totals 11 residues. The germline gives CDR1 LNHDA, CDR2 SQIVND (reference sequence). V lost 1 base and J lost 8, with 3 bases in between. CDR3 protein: CASSIVDEQFF. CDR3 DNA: TGTGCCAGTAGTATAGTTGATGAGCAGTTCTTC.